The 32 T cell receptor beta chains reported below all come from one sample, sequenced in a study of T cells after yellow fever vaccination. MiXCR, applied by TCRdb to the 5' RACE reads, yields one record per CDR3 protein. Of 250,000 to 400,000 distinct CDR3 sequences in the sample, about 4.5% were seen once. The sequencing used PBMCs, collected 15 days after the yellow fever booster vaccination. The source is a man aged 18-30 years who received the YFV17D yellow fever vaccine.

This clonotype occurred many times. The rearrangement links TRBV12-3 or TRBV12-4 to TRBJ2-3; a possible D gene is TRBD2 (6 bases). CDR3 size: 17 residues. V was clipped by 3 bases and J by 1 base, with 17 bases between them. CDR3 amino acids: CASSLWLRGEGTDTQYF. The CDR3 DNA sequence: TGTGCCAGCAGTTTGTGGTTGCGGGGTGAGGGCACAGATACGCAGTATTTT.

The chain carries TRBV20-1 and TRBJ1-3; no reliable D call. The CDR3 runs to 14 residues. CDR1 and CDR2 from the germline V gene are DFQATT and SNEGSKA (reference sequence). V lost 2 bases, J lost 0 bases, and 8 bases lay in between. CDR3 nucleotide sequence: TGCAGTGCTAGAAGGGCGGACTCTGGAAACACCATATATTTT. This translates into CSARRADSGNTIYF.

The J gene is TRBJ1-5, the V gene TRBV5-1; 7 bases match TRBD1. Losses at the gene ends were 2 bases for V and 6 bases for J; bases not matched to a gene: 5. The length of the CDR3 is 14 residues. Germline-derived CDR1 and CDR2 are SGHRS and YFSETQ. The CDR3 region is CASSFTGDGQPQHF. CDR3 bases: TGCGCCAGCAGCTTCACAGGGGACGGTCAGCCCCAGCATTTT.

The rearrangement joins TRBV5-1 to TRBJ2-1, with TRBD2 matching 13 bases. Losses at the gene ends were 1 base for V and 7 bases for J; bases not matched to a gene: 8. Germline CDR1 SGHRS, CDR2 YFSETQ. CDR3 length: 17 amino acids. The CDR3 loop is CASSLTHPGLAGNEQFF. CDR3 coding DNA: TGCGCCAGCAGCTTGACCCATCCGGGACTAGCGGGGAATGAGCAGTTCTTC.

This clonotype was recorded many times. In DNA form, the CDR3 reads TGTGCCACCAGCAGAGATAGCGGGGGGGCCTACAATGAGCAGTTCTTC. Translating gives CATSRDSGGAYNEQFF. The J gene is TRBJ2-1, the V gene TRBV15; 11 positions agree with TRBD2. Germline V gene lookup returns CDR1 LNHNV and CDR2 YYDKDF (reference sequence). V was clipped by 0 bases and J by 2 bases; unmatched bases: 0. The CDR3 loop spans 16 amino acids.

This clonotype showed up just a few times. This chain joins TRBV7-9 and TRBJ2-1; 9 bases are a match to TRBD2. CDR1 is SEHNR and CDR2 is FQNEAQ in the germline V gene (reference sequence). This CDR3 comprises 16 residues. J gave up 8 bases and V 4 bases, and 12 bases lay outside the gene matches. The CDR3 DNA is TGTGCCAGCAGCTCACCAGCGGGGGGCCTTTTCGATGAGCAGTTCTTC. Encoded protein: CASSSPAGGLFDEQFF.

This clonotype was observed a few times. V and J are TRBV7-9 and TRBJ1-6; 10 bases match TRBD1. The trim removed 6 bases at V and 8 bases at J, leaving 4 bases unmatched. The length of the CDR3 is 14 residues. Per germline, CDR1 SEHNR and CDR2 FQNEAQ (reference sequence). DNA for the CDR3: TGTGCCAGCAGTAGCGGGACAGGGGATTCACCCCTCCACTTT. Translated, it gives CASSSGTGDSPLHF.

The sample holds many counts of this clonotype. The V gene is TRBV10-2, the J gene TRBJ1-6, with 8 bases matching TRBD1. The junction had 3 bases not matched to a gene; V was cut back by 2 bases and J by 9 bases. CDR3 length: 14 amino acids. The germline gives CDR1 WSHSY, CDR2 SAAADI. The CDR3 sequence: CASSEQGARSPLHF. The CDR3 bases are TGCGCCAGCAGTGAGCAGGGGGCGCGTTCACCCCTCCACTTT.

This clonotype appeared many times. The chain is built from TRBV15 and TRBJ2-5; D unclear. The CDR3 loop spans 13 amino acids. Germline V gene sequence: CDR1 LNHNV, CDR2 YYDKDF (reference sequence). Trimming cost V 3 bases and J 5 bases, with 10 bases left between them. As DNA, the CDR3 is TGTGCCACCAGCAGGGACCCCCTGGAGACCCAGTACTTC. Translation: CATSRDPLETQYF.

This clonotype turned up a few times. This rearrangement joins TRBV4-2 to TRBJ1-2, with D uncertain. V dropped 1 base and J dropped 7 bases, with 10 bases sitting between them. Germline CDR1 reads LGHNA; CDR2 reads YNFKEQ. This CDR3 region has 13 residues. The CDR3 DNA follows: TGTGCCAGCAGCCAAGGAAGAGCAGGTGGCTACACCTTC. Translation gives CASSQGRAGGYTF.

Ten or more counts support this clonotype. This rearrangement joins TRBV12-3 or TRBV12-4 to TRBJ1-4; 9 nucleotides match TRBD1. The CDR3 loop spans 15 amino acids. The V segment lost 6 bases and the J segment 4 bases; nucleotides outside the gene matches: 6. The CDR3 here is CASRSTGGYNEKLFF. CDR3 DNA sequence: TGTGCCAGCAGATCTACAGGGGGCTATAATGAAAAACTGTTTTTT.

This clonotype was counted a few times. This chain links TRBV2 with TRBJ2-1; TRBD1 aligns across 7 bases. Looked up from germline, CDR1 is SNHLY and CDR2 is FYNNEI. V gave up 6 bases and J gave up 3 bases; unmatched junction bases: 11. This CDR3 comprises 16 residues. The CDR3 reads CASSPPPGQRYNEQFF. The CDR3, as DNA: TGTGCCAGCAGCCCACCCCCGGGACAGCGCTACAATGAGCAGTTCTTC.

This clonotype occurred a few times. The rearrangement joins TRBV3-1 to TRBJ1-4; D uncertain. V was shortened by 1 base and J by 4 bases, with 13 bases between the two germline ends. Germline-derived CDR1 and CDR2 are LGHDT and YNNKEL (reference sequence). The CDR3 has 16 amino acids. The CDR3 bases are TGTGCCAGCAGCCAAGGGCCCGCAGTCGTTAATGAAAAACTGTTTTTT. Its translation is CASSQGPAVVNEKLFF.

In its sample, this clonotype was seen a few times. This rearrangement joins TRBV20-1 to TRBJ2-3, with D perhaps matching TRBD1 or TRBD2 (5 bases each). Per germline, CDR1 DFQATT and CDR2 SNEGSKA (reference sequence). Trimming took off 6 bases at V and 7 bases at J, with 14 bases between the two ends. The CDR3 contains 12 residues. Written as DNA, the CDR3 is TGCAGTGCCCGCCGGGACCCCAATACGCAGTATTTT. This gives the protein CSARRDPNTQYF.

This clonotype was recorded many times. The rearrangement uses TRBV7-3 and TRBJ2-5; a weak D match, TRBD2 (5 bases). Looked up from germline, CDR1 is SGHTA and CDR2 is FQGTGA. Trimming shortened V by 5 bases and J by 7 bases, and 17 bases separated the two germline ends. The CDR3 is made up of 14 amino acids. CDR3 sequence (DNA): TGTGCCAGCAGCGCAAGTGCGTCCCGGGGGACCCAGTACTTC. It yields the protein CASSASASRGTQYF.

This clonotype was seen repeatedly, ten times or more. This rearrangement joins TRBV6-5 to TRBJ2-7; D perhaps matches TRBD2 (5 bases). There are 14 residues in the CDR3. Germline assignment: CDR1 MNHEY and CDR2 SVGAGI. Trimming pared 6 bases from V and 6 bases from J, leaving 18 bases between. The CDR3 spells CASRQTTPPFEQYF. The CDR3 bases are TGTGCCAGCAGACAGACTACGCCGCCCTTCGAGCAGTACTTC.

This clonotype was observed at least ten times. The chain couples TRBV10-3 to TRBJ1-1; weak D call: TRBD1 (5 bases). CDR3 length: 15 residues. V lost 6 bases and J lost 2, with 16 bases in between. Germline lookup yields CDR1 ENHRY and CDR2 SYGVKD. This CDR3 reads CAIRARDGVNTEAFF. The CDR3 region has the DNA TGTGCCATCAGAGCACGGGACGGGGTAAACACTGAAGCTTTCTTT.

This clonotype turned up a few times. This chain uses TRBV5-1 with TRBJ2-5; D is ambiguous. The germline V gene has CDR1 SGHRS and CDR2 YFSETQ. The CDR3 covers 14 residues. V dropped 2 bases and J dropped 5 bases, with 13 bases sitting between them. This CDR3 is CASSFEVVLETQYF. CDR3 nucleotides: TGCGCCAGCAGCTTCGAAGTAGTGTTGGAGACCCAGTACTTC.

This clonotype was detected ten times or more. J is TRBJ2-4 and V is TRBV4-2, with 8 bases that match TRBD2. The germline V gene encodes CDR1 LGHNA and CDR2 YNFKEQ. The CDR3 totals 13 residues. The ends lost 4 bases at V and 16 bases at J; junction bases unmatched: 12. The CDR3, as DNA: TGTGCCAGCAGCCCGGGGACTAGTGGAATAATATACTTC. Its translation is CASSPGTSGIIYF.

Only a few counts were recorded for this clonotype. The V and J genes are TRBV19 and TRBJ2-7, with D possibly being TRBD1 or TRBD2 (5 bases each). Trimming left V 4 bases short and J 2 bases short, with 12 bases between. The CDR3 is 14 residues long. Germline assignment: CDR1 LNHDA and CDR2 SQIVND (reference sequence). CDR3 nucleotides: TGTGCCAGTAGTAACCCGGGACGGACCTACGAGCAGTACTTC. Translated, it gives CASSNPGRTYEQYF.

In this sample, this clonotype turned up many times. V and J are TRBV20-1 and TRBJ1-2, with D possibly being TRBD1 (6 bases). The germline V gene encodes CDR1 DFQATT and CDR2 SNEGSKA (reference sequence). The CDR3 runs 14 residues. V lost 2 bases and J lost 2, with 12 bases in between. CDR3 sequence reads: CSARNRVANYGYTF. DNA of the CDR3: TGCAGTGCTAGAAACAGGGTCGCCAACTATGGCTACACCTTC.

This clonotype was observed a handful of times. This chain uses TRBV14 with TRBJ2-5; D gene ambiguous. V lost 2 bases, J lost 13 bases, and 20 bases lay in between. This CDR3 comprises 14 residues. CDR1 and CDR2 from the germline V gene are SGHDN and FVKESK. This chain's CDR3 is CASSQPQEEKRWYF. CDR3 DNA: TGTGCCAGCAGCCAACCCCAAGAGGAAAAAAGGTGGTACTTC.

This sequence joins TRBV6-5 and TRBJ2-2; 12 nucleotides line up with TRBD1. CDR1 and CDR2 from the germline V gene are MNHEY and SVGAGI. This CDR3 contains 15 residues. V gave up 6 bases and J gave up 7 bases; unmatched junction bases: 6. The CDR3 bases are TGTGCCAGCAGCTTCCGGGACAGGGGGCGCGGGGAGCTGTTTTTT. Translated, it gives CASSFRDRGRGELFF.

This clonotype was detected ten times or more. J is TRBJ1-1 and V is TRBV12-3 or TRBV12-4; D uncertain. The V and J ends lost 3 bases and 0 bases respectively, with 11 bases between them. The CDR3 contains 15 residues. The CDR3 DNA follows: TGTGCCAGCAGTTTGTCGGGATTCATGAACACTGAAGCTTTCTTT. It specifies CASSLSGFMNTEAFF.

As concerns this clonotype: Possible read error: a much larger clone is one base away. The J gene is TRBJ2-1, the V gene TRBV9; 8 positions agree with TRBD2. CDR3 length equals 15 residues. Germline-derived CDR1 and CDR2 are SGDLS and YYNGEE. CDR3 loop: CANSVVAGGGDEQFF. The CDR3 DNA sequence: TGTGCCAACAGCGTAGTCGCGGGGGGCGGGGATGAGCAGTTCTTC. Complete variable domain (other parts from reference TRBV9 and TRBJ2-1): DSGVTQTPKHLITATGQRVTLRCSPRSGDLSVYWYQQSLDQGLQFLIQYYNGEERAKGNILERFSAQQFPDLHSELNLSSLELGDSALYFCANSVVAGGGDEQFFGPGTRLTVL.

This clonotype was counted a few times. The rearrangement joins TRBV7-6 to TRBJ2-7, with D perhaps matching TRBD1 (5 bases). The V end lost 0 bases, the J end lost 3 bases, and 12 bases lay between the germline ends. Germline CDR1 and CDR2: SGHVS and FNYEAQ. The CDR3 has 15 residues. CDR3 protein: CASSLASGRDYEQYV. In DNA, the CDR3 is TGTGCCAGCAGCTTAGCGTCCGGCAGGGACTACGAGCAGTACGTC.

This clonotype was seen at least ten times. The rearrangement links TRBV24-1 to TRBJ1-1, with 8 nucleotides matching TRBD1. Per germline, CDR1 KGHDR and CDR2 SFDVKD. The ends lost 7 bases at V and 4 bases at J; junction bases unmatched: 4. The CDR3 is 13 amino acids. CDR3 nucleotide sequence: TGTGCCACCAGAGATGACAGGGGCACTGAAGCTTTCTTT. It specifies CATRDDRGTEAFF.

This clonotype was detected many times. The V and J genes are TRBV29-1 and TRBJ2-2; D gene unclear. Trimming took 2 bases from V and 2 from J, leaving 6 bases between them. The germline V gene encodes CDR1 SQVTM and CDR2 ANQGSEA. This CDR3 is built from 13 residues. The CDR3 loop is CSVENLNTGELFF. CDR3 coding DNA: TGCAGCGTTGAAAACTTAAACACCGGGGAGCTGTTTTTT.

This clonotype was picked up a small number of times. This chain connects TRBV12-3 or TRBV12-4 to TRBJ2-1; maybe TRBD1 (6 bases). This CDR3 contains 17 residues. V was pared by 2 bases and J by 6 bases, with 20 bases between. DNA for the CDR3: TGTGCCAGCAGTTTAAGGGCCTCGGACAGCTTATTCAATGAGCAGTTCTTC. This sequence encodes CASSLRASDSLFNEQFF.

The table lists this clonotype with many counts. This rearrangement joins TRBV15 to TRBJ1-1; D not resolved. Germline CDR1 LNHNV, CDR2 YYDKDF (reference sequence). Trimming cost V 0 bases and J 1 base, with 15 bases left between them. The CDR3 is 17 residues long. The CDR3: CATSRDKAGNRNTEAFF. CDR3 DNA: TGTGCCACCAGCAGAGATAAGGCAGGAAATCGGAACACTGAAGCTTTCTTT. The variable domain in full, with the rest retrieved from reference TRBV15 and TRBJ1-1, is DAMVIQNPRYQVTQFGKPVTLSCSQTLNHNVMYWYQQKSSQAPKLLFHYYDKDFNNEADTPDNFQSRRPNTSFCFLDIRSPGLGDTAMYLCATSRDKAGNRNTEAFFGQGTRLTVV.

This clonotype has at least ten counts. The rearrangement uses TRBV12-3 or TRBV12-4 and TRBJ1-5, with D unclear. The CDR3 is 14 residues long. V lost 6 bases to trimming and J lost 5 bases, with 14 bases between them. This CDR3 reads CASSSGSLYQPQHF. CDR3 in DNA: TGTGCCAGCAGCTCGGGATCTCTTTATCAGCCCCAGCATTTT.

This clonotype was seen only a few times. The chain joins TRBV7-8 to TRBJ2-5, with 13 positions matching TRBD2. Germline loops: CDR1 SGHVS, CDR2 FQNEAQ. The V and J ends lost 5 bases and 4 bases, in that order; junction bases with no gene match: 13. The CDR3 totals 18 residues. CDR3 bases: TGTGCCAGCAGCCGTGGTCCTCGGGGACTAGCGGGGATAGAGACCCAGTACTTC. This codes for CASSRGPRGLAGIETQYF.